This TCR beta chain was identified in a study of blood T cell repertoires in COVID-19. Study-wide background: PBMCs, B-cell-depleted T cells, or T cells provided the cDNA or gDNA that made up the material.

Followed over time, Seattle patients had been enrolled while infection was active. The germline gives CDR1 MNHEY, CDR2 SMNVEV (reference sequence). The V end lost 3 bases, the J end lost 6 bases, and 18 bases lay between the germline ends. The CDR3 has 15 amino acids. Only in-frame clones appear in the TCRdb table, and some are missing; sequencing was by immunoSEQ multiplex PCR. Counted here are approximately 210,000 clones, 70% to 90% occurring once; the ten biggest clones make up around 10%. V is TRBV27 and J is TRBJ2-7; D is unclear. The sample taken for sequencing was peripheral blood. This clonotype was sampled from a man aged 50 to 59 with COVID-19, enrolled during active disease. The CDR3 here is CASSLRSSLRFEQYF. The CDR3 DNA reads as TGTGCCAGCAGTTTGAGGTCGAGTCTTCGATTCGAGCAGTACTTC.